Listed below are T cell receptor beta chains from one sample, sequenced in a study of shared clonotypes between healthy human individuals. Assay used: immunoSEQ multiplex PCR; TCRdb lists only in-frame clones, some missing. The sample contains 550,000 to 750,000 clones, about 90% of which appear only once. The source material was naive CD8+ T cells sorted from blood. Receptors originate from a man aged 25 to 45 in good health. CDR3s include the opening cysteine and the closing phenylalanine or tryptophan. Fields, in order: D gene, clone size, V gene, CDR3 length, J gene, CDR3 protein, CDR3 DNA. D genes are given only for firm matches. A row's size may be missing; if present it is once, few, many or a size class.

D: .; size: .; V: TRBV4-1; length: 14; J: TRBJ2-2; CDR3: CASGSVGRDGELFF; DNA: TGCGCCAGCGGCTCCGTGGGTCGTGACGGGGAGCTGTTTTTT
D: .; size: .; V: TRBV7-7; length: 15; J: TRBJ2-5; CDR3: CASSPPGGGWETQYF; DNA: TGTGCTAGCAGCCCTCCGGGAGGGGGCTGGGAGACCCAGTACTTC
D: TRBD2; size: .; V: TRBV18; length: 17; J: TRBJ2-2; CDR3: CASSPYRSSGVDGELFF; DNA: TGTGCCAGCTCACCTTACCGGTCCAGCGGGGTTGACGGGGAGCTGTTTTTT
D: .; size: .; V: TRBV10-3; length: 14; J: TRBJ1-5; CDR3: CAISESTANQPQHF; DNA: TGTGCCATCAGTGAGTCGACGGCGAATCAGCCCCAGCATTTT
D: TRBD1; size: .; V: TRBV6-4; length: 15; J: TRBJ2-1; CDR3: CASSGTGENYNEQFF; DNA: TGTGCCAGCAGCGGGACAGGGGAAAACTACAATGAGCAGTTCTTC
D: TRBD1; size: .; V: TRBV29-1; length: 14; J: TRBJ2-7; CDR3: CSVEGTGGTYEQYF; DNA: TGCAGCGTTGAAGGGACAGGGGGAACCTACGAGCAGTACTTC
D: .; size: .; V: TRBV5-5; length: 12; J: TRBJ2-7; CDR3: CASSAEGYEQYF; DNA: TGTGCCAGCAGCGCCGAGGGCTACGAGCAGTACTTC
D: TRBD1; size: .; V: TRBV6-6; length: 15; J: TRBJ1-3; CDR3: CASITHRGPGNTIYF; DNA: TGTGCCAGCATCACCCACAGGGGACCAGGAAACACCATATATTTT
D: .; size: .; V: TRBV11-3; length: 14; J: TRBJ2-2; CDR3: CASSPPGDTGELFF; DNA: TGTGCCAGCAGCCCCCCGGGGGACACCGGGGAGCTGTTTTTT
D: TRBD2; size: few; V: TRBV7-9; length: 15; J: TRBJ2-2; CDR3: CASSLRTSGTGELFF; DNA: TGTGCCAGCAGCTTAAGGACTAGCGGCACCGGGGAGCTGTTTTTT
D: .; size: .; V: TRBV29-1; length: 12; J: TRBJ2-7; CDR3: CSVEDRGNEQYF; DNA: TGCAGCGTTGAAGACCGAGGGAACGAGCAGTACTTC